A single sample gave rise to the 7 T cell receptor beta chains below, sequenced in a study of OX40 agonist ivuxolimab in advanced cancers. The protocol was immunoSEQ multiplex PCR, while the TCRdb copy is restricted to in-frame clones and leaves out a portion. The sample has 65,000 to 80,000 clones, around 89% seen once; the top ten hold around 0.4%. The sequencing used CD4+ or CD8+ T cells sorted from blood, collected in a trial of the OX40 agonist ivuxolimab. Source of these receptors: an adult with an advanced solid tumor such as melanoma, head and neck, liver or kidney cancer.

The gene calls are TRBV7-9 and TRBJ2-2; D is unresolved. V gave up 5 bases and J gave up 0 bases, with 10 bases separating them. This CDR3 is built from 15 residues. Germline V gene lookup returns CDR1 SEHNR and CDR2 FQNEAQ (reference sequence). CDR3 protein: CASSLWVPNTGELFF. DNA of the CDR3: TGTGCCAGCAGCCTGTGGGTCCCGAACACCGGGGAGCTGTTTTTT.

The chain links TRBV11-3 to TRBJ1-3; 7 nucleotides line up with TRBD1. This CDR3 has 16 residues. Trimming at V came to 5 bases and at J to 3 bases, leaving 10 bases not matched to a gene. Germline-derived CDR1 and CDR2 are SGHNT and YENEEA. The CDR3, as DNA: TGTGCCAGCAGCCCCCTGGGAAGGGGGCATGGAAACACCATATATTTT. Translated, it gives CASSPLGRGHGNTIYF.

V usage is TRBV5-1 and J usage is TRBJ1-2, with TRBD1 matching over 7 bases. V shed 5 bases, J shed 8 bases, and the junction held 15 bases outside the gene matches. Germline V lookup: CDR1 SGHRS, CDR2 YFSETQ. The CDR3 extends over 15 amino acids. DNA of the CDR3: TGCGCCAGCAGATTAGATTCTACAGGGGTTGAGGGCTACACCTTC. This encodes CASRLDSTGVEGYTF.

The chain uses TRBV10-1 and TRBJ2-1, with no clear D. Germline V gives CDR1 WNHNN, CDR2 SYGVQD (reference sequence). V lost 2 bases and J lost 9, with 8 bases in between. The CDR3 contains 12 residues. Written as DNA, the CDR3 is TGCGCCAGCAGTGAGACTGTCGGTGAGCAGTTCTTC. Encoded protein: CASSETVGEQFF.

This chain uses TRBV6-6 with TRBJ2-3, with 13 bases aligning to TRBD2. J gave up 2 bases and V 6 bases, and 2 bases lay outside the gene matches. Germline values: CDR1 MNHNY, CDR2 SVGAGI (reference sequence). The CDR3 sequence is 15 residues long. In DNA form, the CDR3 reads TGTGCCAGCAGCGGGACTAGCGGGACCACAGATACGCAGTATTTT. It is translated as CASSGTSGTTDTQYF.

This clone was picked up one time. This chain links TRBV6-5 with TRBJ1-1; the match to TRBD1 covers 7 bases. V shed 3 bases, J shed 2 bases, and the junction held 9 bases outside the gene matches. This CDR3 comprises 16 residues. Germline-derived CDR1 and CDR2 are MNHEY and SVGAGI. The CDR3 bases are TGTGCCAGCAGTTATTCACAGGGGAGGGGAAACACTGAAGCTTTCTTT. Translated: CASSYSQGRGNTEAFF.

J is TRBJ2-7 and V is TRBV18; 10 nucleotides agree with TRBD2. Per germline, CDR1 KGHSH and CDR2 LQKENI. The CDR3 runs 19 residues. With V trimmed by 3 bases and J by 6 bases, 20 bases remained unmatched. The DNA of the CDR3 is TGTGCCAGCTCACCCCAGGGATTTACTAGCGGGAATACCCCCGGCGAGCAGTACTTC. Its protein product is CASSPQGFTSGNTPGEQYF. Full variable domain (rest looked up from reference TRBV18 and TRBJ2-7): NAGVMQNPRHLVRRRGQEARLRCSPMKGHSHVYWYRQLPEEGLKFMVYLQKENIIDESGMPKERFSAEFPKEGPSILRIQQVVRGDSAAYFCASSPQGFTSGNTPGEQYFGPGTRLTVT.